This T cell receptor beta chain was sequenced in a study of PD-L1 blockade in urothelial cancer. The overall study: Males with bladder-origin urothelial cancer made up about 85% of the roughly 29 patients. Analysis of blood occurred 3 weeks (second dose) and 6 weeks after treatment start. The median number of T cells present in blood samples was approximately 140,000.

Clones were sequenced by immunoSEQ multiplex PCR, and TCRdb holds only the in-frame ones, with some missing. This sample carries around 120,000 clones, about 89% of them seen once, and the ten largest clones take over 1.5%. Trimming removed 6 bases from V and 2 bases from J, with 11 bases in between. Germline CDR1 and CDR2: MNHNY and SVGAGI (reference sequence). The length of the CDR3 is 14 residues. Stated time point: peripheral blood 6 weeks after treatment start. The sequenced sample was PBMCs, obtained around atezolizumab (anti-PD-L1) treatment. The chain combines TRBV6-6 with TRBJ1-3; D may be TRBD1 (6 bases). The receptor was derived from a man in his sixties with urothelial cancer. CDR3 amino acids: CASRLTGAGNTIYF. CDR3 DNA sequence: TGTGCCAGCAGACTGACAGGCGCTGGAAACACCATATATTTT.